This TCR beta chain was recovered during a study of OX40 agonist ivuxolimab in advanced cancers. Regarding the study as a whole: Among the lowest peripheral clonal expansion occurred in 0.1-3.0 mg/kg partial responders.

This table comes from immunoSEQ multiplex PCR, and its TCRdb copy is limited to in-frame clones, with some not included. The sample shows fewer than 100,000 clones, roughly 80% of them seen only once. A remark on this clone: What it binds is not known.

Sequenced here: CD4+ or CD8+ T cells sorted from blood, sampled in a trial of the OX40 agonist ivuxolimab. This TCR was recovered from an adult with an advanced solid tumor such as melanoma, head and neck, liver or kidney cancer.

The CDR3 DNA reads TGTGCCAGCAGCTCGGGGTGGGACCCCGGAGGTCGTGGCTACACCTTC. Translated, it gives CASSSGWDPGGRGYTF. This rearrangement joins TRBV5-4 to TRBJ1-2; weak D call: TRBD1 (5 bases). V lost 3 bases and J lost 7, with 22 bases in between. Per the germline V gene, CDR1 is SGHNT and CDR2 is YYREEE (reference sequence). The CDR3 extends over 16 amino acids.